This T cell receptor (beta chain) came from a study of T-cell memory formation after mild COVID-19. Across the whole study: Across donors, TCR clusters were largely donor specific. Overall study findings and caveats: Mainly in CM and EM were contracting CD4+ clones; CD8+ were in EMRA. Clones shrinking from day 15 to 85 showed even CD4/CD8 mixes; later expanders tilted CD4+.

The TCR alpha and TCR beta cDNA libraries, bearing sample barcodes and UMIs, were generated by 5'RACE using constant-segment primers. TCRdb fed the 5' RACE reads into MiXCR, producing one record per CDR3 protein. The sample shows 150,000 to 200,000 distinct CDR3 sequences, 14% of them seen only once. This CDR3 spans 16 amino acids. CDR1 is LNHNV and CDR2 is YYDKDF in the germline V gene (reference sequence). V was pared by 0 bases and J by 3 bases, with 14 bases between. With regard to this clonotype: Its antigen is unidentified.

Sample: PBMCs or a T cell subset sorted from them (not recorded which). The chain recombines TRBV15 with TRBJ1-2; possible D gene TRBD1, 5 bases. The sequence was obtained from an adult woman who had mild COVID-19 (a few samples of this study predate the infection). Cell type and time point are not known. The CDR3 region has the DNA TGTGCCACCAGCAGAGATGTAGGCAGGGCCTACTATGGCTACACCTTC. This codes for CATSRDVGRAYYGYTF.